This entry features one TCR beta chain sequence. Its target is unknown. CDR1 and CDR2 (germline): GTSNPN, SVGIG (reference sequence). The CDR3 contains 14 residues. V was cut by 5 bases and J by 6 bases, with 19 bases left in between. Isolated RNA was reverse transcribed into cDNA used as the sequencing template. Clones were sequenced by immunoSEQ multiplex PCR, and TCRdb holds only the in-frame ones, with some missing. The data show roughly 200,000 clones, 50% to 65% seen once. The sample belongs to a study of CD8+ T cells in alopecia areata. Study outcomes and limitations: Scalp specimens additionally yield sequences from normal skin's resident alphabeta T cells. There was only one nonresponder, so it was unclear how baseline CD8+ expansion relates to response. Expanded CD8+ clones among the top 100, as well as scalp clonality, were significantly decreased by tofacitinib.

The sample's treatment: oral pan-JAK inhibitor, 5-10 mg twice daily. The chain couples TRBV30 to TRBJ1-2; D uncertain. The starting material was CD8+ T cells sorted from blood, obtained at week 24, from a patient treated with tofacitinib. The receptor's source is a human donor with alopecia areata. The CDR3 nucleotides are TGTGCCTGGGATTCGACTCATGATTATGATGGCTACACCTTC. It specifies CAWDSTHDYDGYTF.